The entry that follows covers one T cell receptor beta chain sequence. Other nucleotide sequences in the sample specify the same CDR3. The data stem from a study of blood T cell repertoires in COVID-19. The overall study: Spain, Italy and the United States supplied samples that represented acute and convalescent COVID-19.

Data came from immunoSEQ multiplex PCR; TCRdb stores just in-frame clones and leaves some out. This table holds 95,000 to 120,000 clones, 81% found once. Germline V gene data show CDR1 as SGHDN and CDR2 as FVKESK. The V end was cut by 1 base, the J end by 3 bases, with 9 bases between. This CDR3 is built from 15 residues. The sample taken for sequencing was peripheral blood. This receptor was taken from a man aged 45 to 65 with acute or convalescent COVID-19. The V and J genes are TRBV14 and TRBJ2-2; the D gene is possibly TRBD1 (6 bases). CDR3 sequence reads: CASSQGQGYTGELFF. The DNA of the CDR3 is TGTGCCAGCAGCCAAGGGCAGGGGTACACCGGGGAGCTGTTTTTT.